This entry describes one T cell receptor beta chain. This entry belongs to a study of OX40 agonist ivuxolimab in advanced cancers. Across the whole study: Antecedent anti-PD-1, anti-PD-L1 or anti-CTLA-4 therapy was permissible, with under 50% having received some.

The assay was immunoSEQ multiplex PCR, and TCRdb's table has in-frame clones only and misses some. The table has 70,000 to 80,000 clones, roughly 81% seen once. The clonotype comes from an adult with an advanced solid tumor such as melanoma, head and neck, liver or kidney cancer. Material: CD4+ or CD8+ T cells sorted from blood, obtained in a trial of the OX40 agonist ivuxolimab.

The CDR3 region has the DNA TGCGCCAGCAGCTTGCGACTAGCGGGAGGAGGAAAGACCCAGTACTTC. Translation gives CASSLRLAGGGKTQYF. The chain links TRBV5-1 to TRBJ2-5, with TRBD2 matching 13 bases. The germline gives CDR1 SGHRS, CDR2 YFSETQ. V dropped 1 base and J dropped 6; count of bases not matched to a gene: 6. The CDR3 totals 16 residues.